This T cell receptor beta chain emerged from a study of blood T cell repertoires in COVID-19 (dated by TCRdb to the early 2020s). Background on the whole study: Samples from collaborators originated in the United States, Italy and Spain and spanned both the acute and convalescent phases of COVID-19. The sample metadata nearly always contained a de-identified subject ID, COVID-19 status, age in years and sex. A freely available public database, intended as a resource for researchers studying the immune response to SARS-CoV-2, is where the repertoires were released. Deeply sampled blood TCRbeta repertoires from subjects exposed to, actively infected with, or recovered from COVID-19 were included in the dataset. Where available, HLA class I and class II types were taken from metadata supplied by the sample provider and were not determined by assay-based typing. The material from the prospective study consisted of cDNA or gDNA derived from T cells, B-cell-depleted T cells, or PBMCs. The samples were drawn from two sources: the first 160 participants of the ongoing ImmuneRACE study, and 1,254 subjects contributed by 6 global collaborators.

The study at large found these results: Clinical and demographic metadata were provided uncurated, with the amount varying by source and participant.

TCRbeta CDR3 regions were amplified from genomic DNA using the immunoSEQ Assay, a bias-controlled multiplex PCR. From the authors' description of their analysis: The number of nucleated cells in each sample was estimated from the amplification of reference gene primers within the assay. Sequence reads were collapsed and filtered to measure the absolute abundance of every unique TCRbeta CDR3 rearrangement. Productive Simpson clonality was computed per sample as the square root of Simpson's diversity index over productive rearrangements. TCRdb stores this immuneACCESS table with in-frame sequences only. Part of the clones is absent; in the studies checked, under half of the shortfall reflects unresolved V genes, and no reason is known for the rest. The DNA gave D and trimming, while V, J and clone size come from that table. In all, the sample holds some 170,000 clones, and approximately 78% of those were seen once. The ten largest clones add up to roughly 17% of the sample.

Participants in the prospective study were enrolled through a virtual design, were aged 18 to 89 years, and lived in roughly 24 United States geographic areas. To assign participants to cohorts, the prospective study relied on clinical history that participants themselves reported in a screening survey and a study questionnaire. Recovered participants in ImmuneRACE Cohort 3 were defined as having two consecutive negative NP/OP PCR tests, clearance from a healthcare professional, or resolution of symptoms. In the prospective study, mobile phlebotomists collected whole blood, serum and a nasopharyngeal or oropharyngeal swab from each participant. Prospective study participants could optionally give additional blood draws and questionnaires over an approximately 2-month period. Prospective study blood samples were shipped either frozen or at room temperature before DNA extraction. On this clone itself: No cognate antigen has been identified for it. Per-base quality was not reported, and no clone a single base away is much larger than it.

V and J lose 0 bases and 0 bases, and a span of 13 bases separates them. CDR3 length: 16 amino acids, cysteine to phenylalanine. Only the CDR3 DNA is retained, 48 bases long and in frame from the first base. CDR1 and CDR2 (SGHRS, YFSETQ) derive from the germline V gene. The V and J segments used are TRBV5-1 and TRBJ2-7; perhaps TRBD1 is the D gene, with 5 bases matching. The receptor was isolated from a woman between 45 and 65 years old who had recovered from COVID-19. The sample consisted of PBMCs or T cells enriched from blood (not recorded which). The CDR3 loop reads CASSLGDSQSSYEQYF. The bases read TGCGCCAGCAGCTTGGGTGACAGCCAAAGCTCCTACGAGCAGTACTTC.